This entry describes one T cell receptor beta chain. Its antigen is not identified. The CDR3 runs 15 residues. Germline CDR1 MGHDK, CDR2 SYGVNS. Trimming left V 3 bases short and J 2 bases short, with 11 bases between. This sample is part of a study of identical twins. Study conclusions and caveats: Cord blood beta clonotypes present at high abundance carried fewer insertions; no such pattern appeared in memory repertoires. Conclusions were drawn cross-sectionally by statistical analysis, without following the same donors.

TCRdb ran MiXCR on the 5' RACE reads and lists one entry per CDR3 protein. The sample comprises about 210,000 distinct CDR3 sequences, roughly a tenth of which are singletons, and approximately 5.1% rests with the top ten. Sequencing was performed on memory (CD45RO+) T cells sorted from blood. This sequence originates from a woman aged 18 to 35 in good health. This chain links TRBV25-1 with TRBJ2-1; D uncertain. For the CDR3, the DNA is TGTGCCAGCAGTGAGTCTGCTTATCCCTACAATGAGCAGTTCTTC. It specifies CASSESAYPYNEQFF.